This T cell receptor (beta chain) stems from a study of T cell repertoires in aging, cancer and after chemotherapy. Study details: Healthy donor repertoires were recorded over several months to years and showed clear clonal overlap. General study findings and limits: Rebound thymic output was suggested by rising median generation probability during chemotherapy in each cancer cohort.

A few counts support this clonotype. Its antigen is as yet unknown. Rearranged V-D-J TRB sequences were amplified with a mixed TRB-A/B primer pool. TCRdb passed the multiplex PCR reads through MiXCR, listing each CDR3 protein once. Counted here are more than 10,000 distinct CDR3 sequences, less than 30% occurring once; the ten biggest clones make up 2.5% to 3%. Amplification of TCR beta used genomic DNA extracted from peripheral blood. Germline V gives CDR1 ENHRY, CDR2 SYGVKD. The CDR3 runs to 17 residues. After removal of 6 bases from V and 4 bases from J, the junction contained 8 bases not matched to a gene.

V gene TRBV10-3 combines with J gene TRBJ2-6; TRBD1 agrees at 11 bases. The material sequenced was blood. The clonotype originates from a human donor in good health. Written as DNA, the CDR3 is TGTGCCATCAGCCGGACAGGGGGCGCATCAGGGGCCAACGTCCTGACTTTC. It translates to CAISRTGGASGANVLTF.